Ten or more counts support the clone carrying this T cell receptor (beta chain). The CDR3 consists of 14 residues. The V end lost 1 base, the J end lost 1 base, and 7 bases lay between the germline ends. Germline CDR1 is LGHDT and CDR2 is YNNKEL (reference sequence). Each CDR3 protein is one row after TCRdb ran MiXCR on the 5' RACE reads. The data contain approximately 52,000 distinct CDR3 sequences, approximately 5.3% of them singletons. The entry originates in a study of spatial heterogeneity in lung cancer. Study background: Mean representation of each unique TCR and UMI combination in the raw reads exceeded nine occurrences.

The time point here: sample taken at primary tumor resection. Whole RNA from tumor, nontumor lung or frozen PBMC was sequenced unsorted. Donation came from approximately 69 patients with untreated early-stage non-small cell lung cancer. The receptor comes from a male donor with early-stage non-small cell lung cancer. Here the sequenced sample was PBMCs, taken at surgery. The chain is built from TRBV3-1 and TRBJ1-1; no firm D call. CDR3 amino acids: CASSQGRENTEAFF. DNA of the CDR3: TGTGCCAGCAGCCAAGGGAGGGAGAACACTGAAGCTTTCTTT.